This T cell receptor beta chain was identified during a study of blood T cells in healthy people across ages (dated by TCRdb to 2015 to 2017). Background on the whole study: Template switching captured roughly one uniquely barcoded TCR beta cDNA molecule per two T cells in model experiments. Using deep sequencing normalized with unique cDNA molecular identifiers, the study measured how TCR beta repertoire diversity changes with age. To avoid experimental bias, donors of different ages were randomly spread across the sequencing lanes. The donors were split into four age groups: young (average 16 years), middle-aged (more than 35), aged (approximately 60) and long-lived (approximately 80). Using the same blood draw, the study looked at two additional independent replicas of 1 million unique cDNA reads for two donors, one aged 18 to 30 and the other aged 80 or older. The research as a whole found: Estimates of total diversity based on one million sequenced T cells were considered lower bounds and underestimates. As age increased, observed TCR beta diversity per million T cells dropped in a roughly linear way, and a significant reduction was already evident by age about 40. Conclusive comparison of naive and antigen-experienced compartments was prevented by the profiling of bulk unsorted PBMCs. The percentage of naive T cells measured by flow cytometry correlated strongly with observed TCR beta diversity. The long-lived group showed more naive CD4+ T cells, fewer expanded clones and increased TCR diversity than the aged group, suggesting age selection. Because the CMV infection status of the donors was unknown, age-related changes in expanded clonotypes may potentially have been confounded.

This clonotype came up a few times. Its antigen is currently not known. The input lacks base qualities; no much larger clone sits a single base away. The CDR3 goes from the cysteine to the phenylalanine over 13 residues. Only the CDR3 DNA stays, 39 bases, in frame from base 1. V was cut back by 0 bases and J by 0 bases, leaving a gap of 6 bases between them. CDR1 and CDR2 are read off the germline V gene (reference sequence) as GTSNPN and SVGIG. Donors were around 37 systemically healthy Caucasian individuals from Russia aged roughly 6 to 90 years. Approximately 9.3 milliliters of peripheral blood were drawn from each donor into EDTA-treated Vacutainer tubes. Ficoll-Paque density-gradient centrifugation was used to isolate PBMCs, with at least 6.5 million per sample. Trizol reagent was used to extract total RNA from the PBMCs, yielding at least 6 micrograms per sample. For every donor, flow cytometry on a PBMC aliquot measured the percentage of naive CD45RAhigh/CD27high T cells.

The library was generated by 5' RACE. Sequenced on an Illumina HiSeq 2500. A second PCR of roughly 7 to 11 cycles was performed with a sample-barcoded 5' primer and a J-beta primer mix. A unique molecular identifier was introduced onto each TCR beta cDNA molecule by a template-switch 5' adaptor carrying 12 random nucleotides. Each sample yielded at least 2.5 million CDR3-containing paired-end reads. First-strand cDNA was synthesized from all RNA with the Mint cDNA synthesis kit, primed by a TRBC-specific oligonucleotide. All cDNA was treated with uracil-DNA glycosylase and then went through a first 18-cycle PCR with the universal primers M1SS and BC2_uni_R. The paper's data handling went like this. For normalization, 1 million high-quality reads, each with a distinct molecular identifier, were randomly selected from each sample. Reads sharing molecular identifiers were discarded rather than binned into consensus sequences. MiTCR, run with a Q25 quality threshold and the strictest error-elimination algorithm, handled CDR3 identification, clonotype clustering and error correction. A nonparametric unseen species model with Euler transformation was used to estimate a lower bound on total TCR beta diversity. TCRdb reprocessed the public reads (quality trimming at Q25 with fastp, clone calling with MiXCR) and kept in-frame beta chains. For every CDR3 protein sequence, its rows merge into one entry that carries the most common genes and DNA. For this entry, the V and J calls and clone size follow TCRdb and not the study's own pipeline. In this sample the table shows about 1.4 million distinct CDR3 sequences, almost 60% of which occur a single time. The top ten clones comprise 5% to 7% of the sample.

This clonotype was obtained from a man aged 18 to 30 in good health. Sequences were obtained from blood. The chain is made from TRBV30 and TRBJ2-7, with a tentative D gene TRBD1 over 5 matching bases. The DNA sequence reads TGTGCCTGGAGTGTAGGGGTCTCCTACGAGCAGTACTTC. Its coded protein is CAWSVGVSYEQYF.